What follows is one TCR beta chain and its context. Its antigen is unidentified. Using its own MiXCR run on the RT-PCR reads, TCRdb lists one record per CDR3 protein. The sample yields around 320,000 distinct CDR3 sequences, about 20% seen once. V gave up 2 bases and J gave up 3 bases; unmatched junction bases: 7. Germline V lookup: CDR1 MDHEN, CDR2 SYDVKM. This CDR3 has 16 amino acids. The data were obtained in a study of response to subunit inactivated influenza vaccine. General observations from the study: The authors suggested that every seasonal influenza vaccination recruits few new T cells.

The sample here was PBMCs from blood, taken approximately 20 months after vaccination. This sequence originates from a man aged 45 to 75 who received an inactivated influenza vaccine. The chain uses TRBV28 and TRBJ1-5; TRBD1 matches 7 bases. The CDR3, as DNA: TGTGCCAGCAGTTTAATCCGGGACAGCAACAATCAGCCCCAGCATTTT. It encodes CASSLIRDSNNQPQHF. The full variable domain, rest sourced from reference TRBV28 and TRBJ1-5, is DVKVTQSSRYLVKRTGEKVFLECVQDMDHENMFWYRQDPGLGLRLIYFSYDVKMKEKGDIPEGYSVSREKKERFSLILESASTNQTSMYLCASSLIRDSNNQPQHFGDGTRLSIL.